This TCR beta chain originates from a study of chemoradiotherapy in HPV16-positive cancers. The junction had 9 bases not matched to a gene; V was cut back by 4 bases and J by 5 bases. This CDR3 has 15 amino acids. The germline gives CDR1 SGHNT, CDR2 YENEEA. Sequencing used immunoSEQ multiplex PCR; TCRdb keeps in-frame clones, though not all of them. The top ten hold over 2% of the sample, which has 12,000 or so clones, more than 75% seen once. The material sequenced was blood, taken from a patient who underwent chemoradiotherapy. The receptor comes from a human donor with HPV-associated anogenital cancer. The V and J genes are TRBV11-3 and TRBJ2-7, with 9 bases that match TRBD1. In DNA form, the CDR3 reads TGTGCCAGCAGCTCCCCATGGACAGGGGACCACGAGCAGTACTTC. Protein: CASSSPWTGDHEQYF. The entire variable domain, with the rest obtained from reference TRBV11-3 and TRBJ2-7, is as follows: EAGVVQSPRYKIIEKKQPVAFWCNPISGHNTLYWYLQNLGQGPELLIRYENEEAVDDSQLPKDRFSAERLKGVDSTLKIQPAELGDSAVYLCASSSPWTGDHEQYFGPGTRLTVT.